The 13 T cell receptor beta chains listed next were all sequenced from one sample in a study of T cell responses to AZD1222 COVID-19 vaccine. Repertoires were generated with immunoSEQ multiplex PCR, while TCRdb's copy carries only in-frame clones and drops some. The table shows tens of thousands of clones, with 88% occurring only once. Sample: peripheral blood, taken on day 0 of AZD1222 vaccination. The receptors stem from an adult in good health.

The V and J genes are TRBV29-1 and TRBJ2-3, with D uncertain. Trimming removed 2 bases from V and 2 bases from J, with 11 bases in between. The CDR3 covers 14 residues. Germline V CDR1 and CDR2: SQVTM, ANQGSEA. In DNA form, the CDR3 reads TGCAGCGTTGAACGGGTCGACCACACAGATACGCAGTATTTT. This translates into CSVERVDHTDTQYF.

In its sample, this clone was seen a few times. The rearrangement links TRBV7-6 to TRBJ2-1, with TRBD1 as a possible D gene (8 bases). V was cut by 5 bases and J by 7 bases, with 24 bases left in between. CDR1 SGHVS and CDR2 FNYEAQ come from the germline V gene. This CDR3 is built from 17 residues. The CDR3 DNA is TGTGCCAGCAGCCCTACAGGGGGGGTAGCGGAAGGGAATGAGCAGTTCTTC. Protein: CASSPTGGVAEGNEQFF.

This clone was picked up one time. The chain recombines TRBV5-1 with TRBJ2-1; D possibly corresponds to TRBD1 (6 bases). The V and J ends lost 7 bases and 9 bases respectively, with 20 bases between them. In germline, CDR1 is SGHRS, CDR2 YFSETQ. This CDR3 spans 14 amino acids. This CDR3 is CASHRSGATSEQFF. CDR3 DNA: TGCGCCAGCCACCGATCAGGGGCCACTAGTGAGCAGTTCTTC.

There are a few counts of this clone. The rearrangement uses TRBV7-2 and TRBJ1-3; the D is unclear. Per the germline V gene, CDR1 is SGHTA and CDR2 is FQGNSA. V was cut by 1 base and J by 3 bases, with 4 bases left in between. CDR3 size: 13 residues. DNA of the CDR3: TGTGCCAGCAGCTTAGAGGGTGGAAACACCATATATTTT. Protein sequence: CASSLEGGNTIYF.

The gene calls are TRBV11-3 and TRBJ1-3; D uncertain. V lost 2 bases, J lost 0 bases, and 11 bases lay in between. The CDR3 extends over 16 amino acids. Germline V gives CDR1 SGHNT, CDR2 YENEEA. CDR3 sequence (DNA): TGTGCCAGCAGCTTACGCCGGGGTTTCTCTGGAAACACCATATATTTT. This sequence encodes CASSLRRGFSGNTIYF.

CDR3 amino acids: CASSLELAGYNEQFF. The CDR3 DNA follows: TGCGCCAGCAGCTTGGAACTAGCGGGCTACAATGAGCAGTTCTTC. The chain is built from TRBV5-1 and TRBJ2-1, with 9 bases matching TRBD2. The germline gives CDR1 SGHRS, CDR2 YFSETQ. This CDR3 is 15 amino acids long. V lost 0 bases and J lost 3; bases outside the gene matches: 1. Complete variable domain (other parts from reference TRBV5-1 and TRBJ2-1): KAGVTQTPRYLIKTRGQQVTLSCSPISGHRSVSWYQQTPGQGLQFLFEYFSETQRNKGNFPGRFSGRQFSNSRSEMNVSTLELGDSALYLCASSLELAGYNEQFFGPGTRLTVL.

This chain uses TRBV11-2 with TRBJ1-1; 7 bases are shared with TRBD1. From germline, CDR1 is SGHAT and CDR2 FQNNGV. With 3 bases clipped from V and 0 bases from J, the junction kept 7 bases outside the gene matches. The length of the CDR3 is 16 residues. This chain's CDR3 is CASSFNTGQMNTEAFF. CDR3 sequence (DNA): TGTGCCAGCAGCTTTAATACGGGACAGATGAACACTGAAGCTTTCTTT.

This clone appeared a single time. The chain carries TRBV4-3 and TRBJ2-1, with D unclear. In germline, CDR1 is LGHNA, CDR2 YSLEER. This CDR3 contains 15 residues. V was cut by 4 bases and J by 5 bases, with 15 bases left in between. The CDR3, as DNA: TGCGCCAGCAGCCGCGTAAGATGGGCGGACAATGAGCAGTTCTTC. Translation: CASSRVRWADNEQFF.

This rearrangement joins TRBV11-1 to TRBJ1-1; no definite D call. This CDR3 is 12 amino acids long. The germline CDR1 and CDR2 sequences are SGHAT and FQDESV (reference sequence). Trimming removed 2 bases from V and 7 bases from J, with 8 bases in between. The CDR3 spells CASSLPSYEAFF. The CDR3 coding sequence is TGTGCCAGCAGCTTACCCTCTTATGAAGCTTTCTTT. The complete variable domain, with remaining parts taken from reference TRBV11-1 and TRBJ1-1, reads EAEVAQSPRYKITEKSQAVAFWCDPISGHATLYWYRQILGQGPELLVQFQDESVVDDSQLPKDRFSAERLKGVDSTLKIQPAELGDSAMYLCASSLPSYEAFFGQGTRLTVV.

On this clone itself: Other DNA sequences of this sample code for an identical CDR3. The chain recombines TRBV7-9 with TRBJ1-6, with TRBD1 matching over 9 bases. The germline V gene has CDR1 SEHNR and CDR2 FQNEAQ (reference sequence). With 4 bases clipped from V and 3 bases from J, the junction kept 4 bases outside the gene matches. The CDR3 extends over 16 amino acids. The CDR3 loop is CASSSGQGFYNSPLHF. For the CDR3, the DNA is TGTGCCAGCAGCTCAGGACAGGGGTTCTATAATTCACCCCTCCACTTT.

The count of this clone is one. J is TRBJ2-2 and V is TRBV6-5; 7 nucleotides match TRBD1. V lost 5 bases and J lost 3; bases outside the gene matches: 6. CDR1 and CDR2 from the germline V gene are MNHEY and SVGAGI. The CDR3 contains 15 residues. The CDR3 sequence is CASSPWDSYTGELFF. The CDR3 nucleotides are TGTGCCAGCAGTCCCTGGGACAGCTACACCGGGGAGCTGTTTTTT.

A single count supports this clone. The genes are TRBV19 and TRBJ2-5, with D possibly TRBD2 on 6 matching bases. V gave up 5 bases and J gave up 7 bases, with 20 bases separating them. This CDR3 is 15 amino acids long. In germline, CDR1 is LNHDA, CDR2 SQIVND (reference sequence). CDR3 sequence (DNA): TGTGCCAGTAGTCCCCGACTAGACCGGGTGGGGACCCAGTACTTC. Amino acid sequence: CASSPRLDRVGTQYF. The full variable domain, with the rest looked up from reference TRBV19 and TRBJ2-5, is DGGITQSPKYLFRKEGQNVTLSCEQNLNHDAMYWYRQDPGQGLRLIYYSQIVNDFQKGDIAEGYSVSREKKESFPLTVTSAQKNPTAFYLCASSPRLDRVGTQYFGPGTRLLVL.

The chain employs TRBV5-1 and TRBJ1-5; TRBD1 matches at 7 bases. The CDR3 runs to 13 residues. Germline CDR1 SGHRS, CDR2 YFSETQ. Unmatched junction bases numbered 2, after V lost 4 bases and J lost 4 bases. The CDR3 loop reads CASSQGQNQPQHF. CDR3 nucleotide sequence: TGCGCCAGCAGCCAGGGACAGAATCAGCCCCAGCATTTT.